This T cell receptor (beta chain) was captured in a study of blood T cell repertoires in COVID-19. Study summary: T cells, B-cell-depleted T cells, or PBMCs provided the cDNA or gDNA that served as material.

In the original processing: It was from reference gene primer amplification that nucleated cell counts were estimated. The protocol was immunoSEQ multiplex PCR, while the TCRdb copy is restricted to in-frame clones and leaves out a portion. V and J calls and clone size come straight from that table; D and trimming were deduced from the DNA. The sample yields under 200,000 clones, around three quarters seen once. The TCR sequence derives from a man aged 60-69 years with acute or convalescent COVID-19. Sequencing was carried out using peripheral blood.

The CDR3 DNA reads TGTGCCAGCAGCCCCCCGGACAGGGTGAGCTATGGCTACACCTTC. It is translated as CASSPPDRVSYGYTF. This chain links TRBV7-2 with TRBJ1-2; 8 bases agree with TRBD1. J lost 4 bases, V lost 5 bases, and 9 bases had no gene match. Germline V gives CDR1 SGHTA, CDR2 FQGNSA. CDR3 size: 15 residues.